A single sample is the source of the 15 T cell receptor beta chains below, sequenced in a study of a mutant IDH1 vaccine in newly diagnosed glioma. These receptors lack a known antigen. Sequencing was performed with immunoSEQ multiplex PCR; in TCRdb, only in-frame clones are kept and a portion is missing. The sample holds some 60,000 clones; roughly 80% are singletons and the top ten take 5.4%. As for time point: week 35, safety follow-up. One vaccine dose held 300 ug of mutant IDH1 20-mer peptide and came with topical imiquimod. The sequences come from PBMCs, collected from a glioma patient whose treatment included an IDH1 peptide vaccine. Source of these receptors: a man aged 40-50 years with glioma.

The rearrangement uses TRBV6-6 and TRBJ2-7; 13 nucleotides match TRBD2. This CDR3 contains 16 residues. The germline V gene has CDR1 MNHNY and CDR2 SVGAGI (reference sequence). V dropped 0 bases and J dropped 1; count of bases not matched to a gene: 0. This chain's CDR3 is CASSYSTSGRSYEQYF. The CDR3 nucleotides are TGTGCCAGCAGTTACTCGACTAGCGGGAGGTCCTACGAGCAGTACTTC.

The CDR3 region is CAWSGRDEQYF. DNA for the CDR3: TGTGCCTGGAGTGGCAGGGACGAGCAGTACTTC. The chain joins TRBV30 to TRBJ2-7; D possibly corresponds to TRBD1 (5 bases). Germline CDR1 and CDR2: GTSNPN and SVGIG (reference sequence). V was trimmed by 1 base and J by 5 bases, leaving 6 bases between them. CDR3 length: 11 residues.

The V and J genes are TRBV7-8 and TRBJ2-5, with 11 bases fitting TRBD2. V was clipped by 3 bases and J by 4 bases; unmatched bases: 10. CDR3 length: 17 amino acids. From germline, CDR1 is SGHVS and CDR2 FQNEAQ. CDR3 DNA sequence: TGTGCCAGCAGCTTCCGGGGTAGCGGGGGGGCCACAGAGACCCAGTACTTC. It yields the protein CASSFRGSGGATETQYF.

This clone appeared a few times. The chain has TRBV27 and TRBJ1-1; D call uncertain. V was cut by 4 bases and J by 7 bases, with 7 bases left in between. There are 11 residues in the CDR3. Germline V lookup: CDR1 MNHEY, CDR2 SMNVEV (reference sequence). CDR3 coding DNA: TGTGCCAGCAGTTCTGGAGATGAAGCTTTCTTT. Its protein is CASSSGDEAFF.

The chain joins TRBV6-6 to TRBJ2-5; the D is unclear. The CDR3 extends over 15 amino acids. V lost 2 bases to trimming and J lost 4 bases, with 14 bases between them. Germline V gene lookup returns CDR1 MNHNY and CDR2 SVGAGI (reference sequence). The CDR3 protein is CASSYVGARRETQYF. DNA for the CDR3: TGTGCCAGCAGTTACGTCGGCGCGAGGCGAGAGACCCAGTACTTC.

This clone was detected only a few times. V and J are TRBV6-5 and TRBJ1-1; tentative D call: TRBD1 (5 bases). Trimming took 0 bases from V and 4 from J, leaving 9 bases between them. Germline V gene lookup returns CDR1 MNHEY and CDR2 SVGAGI. This CDR3 is 14 amino acids long. The CDR3: CASSYSDGGTEAFF. The CDR3 DNA reads TGTGCCAGCAGTTACTCCGACGGGGGCACTGAAGCTTTCTTT.

CDR3 nucleotide sequence: TGCGCCAGCAGCTTGAAGGCCGACGGCCCAGATACGCAGTATTTT. This sequence encodes CASSLKADGPDTQYF. V and J are TRBV5-1 and TRBJ2-3, with D unresolved. Trimming removed 1 base at V and 4 bases at J, with 13 bases between. This CDR3 is 15 amino acids long. Germline V gene data show CDR1 as SGHRS and CDR2 as YFSETQ.

This clone appeared a few times. V usage is TRBV5-6 and J usage is TRBJ1-1, with no clear D. V lost 1 base to trimming and J lost 9 bases, with 13 bases between them. CDR3 length equals 13 residues. Germline CDR1 reads SGHDT; CDR2 reads YYEEEE. This CDR3 reads CASSLWSGRKAFF. In DNA form, the CDR3 reads TGTGCCAGCAGCTTGTGGTCAGGTCGAAAAGCTTTCTTT.

This sequence joins TRBV29-1 and TRBJ1-2; 7 bases line up with TRBD1. In germline, CDR1 is SQVTM, CDR2 ANQGSEA. The CDR3 is made up of 12 amino acids. V gave up 6 bases and J gave up 1 base; unmatched junction bases: 2. DNA for the CDR3: TGCAGCGTAGGGGACAGTAACTATGGCTACACCTTC. It specifies CSVGDSNYGYTF.

The chain employs TRBV19 and TRBJ1-5; D is unresolved. Germline-derived CDR1 and CDR2 are LNHDA and SQIVND (reference sequence). The CDR3 sequence is 16 residues long. The ends were cut back, 5 bases at V and 2 bases at J, with 16 bases in the middle. CDR3 DNA: TGTGCCAGTAGTCCACAGTCCCCGACGGGCAATCAGCCCCAGCATTTT. Its protein is CASSPQSPTGNQPQHF.

The V and J genes are TRBV11-2 and TRBJ2-5, with TRBD2 as a possible D gene (6 bases). CDR3 length: 16 residues. Trimming removed 4 bases from V and 4 bases from J, with 19 bases in between. Looked up from germline, CDR1 is SGHAT and CDR2 is FQNNGV. The CDR3 protein is CASSSGVSGTRETQYF. As DNA, the CDR3 is TGTGCCAGCAGCTCAGGAGTGTCAGGGACTCGAGAGACCCAGTACTTC.

This clone occurred a few times. CDR3 nucleotides: TGTGCCAGCAGCCGTGCCTACGAGCAGTACTTC. Protein product: CASSRAYEQYF. The genes are TRBV11-2 and TRBJ2-7; no definite D call. The CDR3 sequence is 11 residues long. V was shortened by 5 bases and J by 2 bases, with 4 bases between the two germline ends. Germline loops: CDR1 SGHAT, CDR2 FQNNGV.

This clone was seen only once. This chain uses TRBV25-1 with TRBJ2-1; D tentatively reads TRBD1 or TRBD2 (5 bases each). V was cut by 1 base and J by 12 bases, with 16 bases left in between. Germline CDR1 MGHDK, CDR2 SYGVNS. This CDR3 contains 14 residues. The DNA for the CDR3 is TGTGCCAGCAGTGAATCGGGCACGGGGCGAGCGCAGTTCTTC. Protein: CASSESGTGRAQFF. Full variable domain (outside the CDR3, taken from reference TRBV25-1 and TRBJ2-1): EADIYQTPRYLVIGTGKKITLECSQTMGHDKMYWYQQDPGMELHLIHYSYGVNSTEKGDLSSESTVSRIRTEHFPLTLESARPSHTSQYLCASSESGTGRAQFFGPGTRLTVL.

This sequence joins TRBV30 and TRBJ2-7; 7 bases are a match to TRBD2. The trim removed 0 bases at V and 0 bases at J, leaving 2 bases unmatched. This CDR3 is built from 14 residues. The germline V gene has CDR1 GTSNPN and CDR2 SVGIG (reference sequence). The CDR3 DNA reads as TGTGCCTGGAGTGTAGGCGGGAGCTCCTACGAGCAGTACTTC. Its protein is CAWSVGGSSYEQYF.

The chain combines TRBV12-5 with TRBJ1-5; 7 bases are a match to TRBD1. The germline V gene has CDR1 LGHNT and CDR2 FRNRAP. This CDR3 contains 14 residues. With V trimmed by 5 bases and J by 3 bases, 4 bases remained unmatched. CDR3: CASGRGQPNQPQHF. The CDR3 region has the DNA TGTGCTAGTGGTCGGGGACAGCCCAATCAGCCCCAGCATTTT.